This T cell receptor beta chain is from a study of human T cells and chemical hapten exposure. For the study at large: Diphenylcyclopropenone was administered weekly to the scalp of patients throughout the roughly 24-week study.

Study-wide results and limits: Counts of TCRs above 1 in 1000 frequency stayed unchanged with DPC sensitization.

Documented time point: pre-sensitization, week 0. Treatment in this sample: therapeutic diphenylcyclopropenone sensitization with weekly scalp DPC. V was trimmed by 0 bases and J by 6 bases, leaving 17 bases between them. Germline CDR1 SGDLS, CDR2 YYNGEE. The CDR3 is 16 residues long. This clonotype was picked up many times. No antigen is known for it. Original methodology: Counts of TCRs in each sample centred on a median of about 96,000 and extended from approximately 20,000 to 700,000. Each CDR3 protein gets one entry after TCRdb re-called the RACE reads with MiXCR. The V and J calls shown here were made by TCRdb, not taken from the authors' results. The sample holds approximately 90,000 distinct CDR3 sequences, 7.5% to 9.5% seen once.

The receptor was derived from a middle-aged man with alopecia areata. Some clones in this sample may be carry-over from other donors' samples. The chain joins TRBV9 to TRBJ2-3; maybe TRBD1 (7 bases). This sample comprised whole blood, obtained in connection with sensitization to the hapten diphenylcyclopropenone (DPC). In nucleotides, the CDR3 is TGTGCCAGCAGCGTAGAAGTAGACAGGGAGGCCGATACGCAGTATTTT. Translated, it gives CASSVEVDREADTQYF. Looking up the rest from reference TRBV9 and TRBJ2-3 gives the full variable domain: DSGVTQTPKHLITATGQRVTLRCSPRSGDLSVYWYQQSLDQGLQFLIQYYNGEERAKGNILERFSAQQFPDLHSELNLSSLELGDSALYFCASSVEVDREADTQYFGPGTRLTVL.